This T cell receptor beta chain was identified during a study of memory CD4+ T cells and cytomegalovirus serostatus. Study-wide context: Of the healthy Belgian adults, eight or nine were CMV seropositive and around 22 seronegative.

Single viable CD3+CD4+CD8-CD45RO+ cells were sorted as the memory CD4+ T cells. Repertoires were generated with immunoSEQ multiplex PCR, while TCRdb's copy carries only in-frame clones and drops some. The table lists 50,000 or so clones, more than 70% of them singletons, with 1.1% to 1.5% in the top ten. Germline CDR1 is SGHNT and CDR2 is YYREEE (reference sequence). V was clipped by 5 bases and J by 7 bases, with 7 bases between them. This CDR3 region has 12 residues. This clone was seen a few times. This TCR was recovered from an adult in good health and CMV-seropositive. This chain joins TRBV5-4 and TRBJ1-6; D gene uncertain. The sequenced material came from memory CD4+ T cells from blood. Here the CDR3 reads CASRFENSPLHF. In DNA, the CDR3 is TGTGCCAGCAGATTCGAAAATTCACCCCTCCACTTT.